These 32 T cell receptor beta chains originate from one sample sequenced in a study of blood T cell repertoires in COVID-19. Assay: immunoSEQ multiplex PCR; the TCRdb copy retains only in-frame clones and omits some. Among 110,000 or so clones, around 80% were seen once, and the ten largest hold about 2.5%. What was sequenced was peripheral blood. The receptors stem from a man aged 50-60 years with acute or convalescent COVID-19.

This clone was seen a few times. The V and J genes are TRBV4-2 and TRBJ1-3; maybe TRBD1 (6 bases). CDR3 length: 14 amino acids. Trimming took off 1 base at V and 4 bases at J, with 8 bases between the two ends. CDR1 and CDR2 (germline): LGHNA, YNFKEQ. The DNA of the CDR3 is TGTGCCAGCAGCCAAGGGGGGCAGGGAAACACCATATATTTT. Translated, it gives CASSQGGQGNTIYF.

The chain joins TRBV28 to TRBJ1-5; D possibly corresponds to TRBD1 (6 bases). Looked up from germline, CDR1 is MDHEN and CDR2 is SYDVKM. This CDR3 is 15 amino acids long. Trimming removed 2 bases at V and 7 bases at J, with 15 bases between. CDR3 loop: CASSLSTGIVQPQHF. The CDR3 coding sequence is TGTGCCAGCAGTTTAAGCACAGGGATAGTACAGCCCCAGCATTTT.

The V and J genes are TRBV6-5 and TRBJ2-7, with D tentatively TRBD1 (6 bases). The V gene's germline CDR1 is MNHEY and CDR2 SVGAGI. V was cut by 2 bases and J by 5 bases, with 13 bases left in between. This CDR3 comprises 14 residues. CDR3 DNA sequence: TGTGCCAGCAGTTACGAAGGCAGGGGCCACGAGCAGTACTTC. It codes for CASSYEGRGHEQYF.

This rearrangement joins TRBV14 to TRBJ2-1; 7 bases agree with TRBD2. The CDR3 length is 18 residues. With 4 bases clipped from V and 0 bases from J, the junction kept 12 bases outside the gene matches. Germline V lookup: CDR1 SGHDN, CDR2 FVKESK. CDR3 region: CASSLLPGRGGSYNEQFF. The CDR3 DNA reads TGTGCCAGCAGCCTCCTCCCTGGGCGCGGGGGCTCCTACAATGAGCAGTTCTTC.

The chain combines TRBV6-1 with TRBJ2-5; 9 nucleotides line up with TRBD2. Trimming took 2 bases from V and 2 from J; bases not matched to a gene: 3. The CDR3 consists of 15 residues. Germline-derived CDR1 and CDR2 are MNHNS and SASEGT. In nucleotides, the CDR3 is TGTGCCAGCAGTGAACTAGCGGGGATACAAGAGACCCAGTACTTC. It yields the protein CASSELAGIQETQYF.

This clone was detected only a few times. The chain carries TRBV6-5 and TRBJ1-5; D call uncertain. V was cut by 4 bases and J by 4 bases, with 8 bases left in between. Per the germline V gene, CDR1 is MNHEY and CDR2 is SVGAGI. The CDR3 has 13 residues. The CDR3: CASSSSPNQPQHF. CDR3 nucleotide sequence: TGTGCCAGCAGTTCTAGTCCTAATCAGCCCCAGCATTTT.

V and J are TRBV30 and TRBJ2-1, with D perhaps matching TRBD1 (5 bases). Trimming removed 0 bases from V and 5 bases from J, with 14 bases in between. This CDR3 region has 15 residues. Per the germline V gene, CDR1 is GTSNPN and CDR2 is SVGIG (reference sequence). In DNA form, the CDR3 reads TGTGCCTGGAGTGTTGGGTGGGGCCGAGACAATGAGCAGTTCTTC. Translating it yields CAWSVGWGRDNEQFF.

CDR3 nucleotide sequence: TGCGCCAGCAGCCAGAACCACTATACAGAGTCCGGGGTGGGCTACACCTTC. This translates into CASSQNHYTESGVGYTF. J is TRBJ1-2 and V is TRBV4-1; no firm D call. Deletions cut 3 bases from V and 8 bases from J, with 25 bases between. Per the germline V gene, CDR1 is MGHRA and CDR2 is YSYEKL. The CDR3 spans 17 residues.

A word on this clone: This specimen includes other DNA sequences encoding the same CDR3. The CDR3 reads CASSPRDRNYGYTF. For the CDR3, the DNA is TGCGCCAGCAGCCCCCGGGACAGGAATTATGGCTACACCTTC. The chain has TRBV5-1 and TRBJ1-2; TRBD1 matches 8 bases. The ends lost 4 bases at V and 5 bases at J; junction bases unmatched: 7. CDR3 length: 14 amino acids. From germline, CDR1 is SGHRS and CDR2 YFSETQ. Using reference TRBV5-1 and TRBJ1-2 for the parts outside the CDR3, the full variable domain is KAGVTQTPRYLIKTRGQQVTLSCSPISGHRSVSWYQQTPGQGLQFLFEYFSETQRNKGNFPGRFSGRQFSNSRSEMNVSTLELGDSALYLCASSPRDRNYGYTFGSGTRLTVV.

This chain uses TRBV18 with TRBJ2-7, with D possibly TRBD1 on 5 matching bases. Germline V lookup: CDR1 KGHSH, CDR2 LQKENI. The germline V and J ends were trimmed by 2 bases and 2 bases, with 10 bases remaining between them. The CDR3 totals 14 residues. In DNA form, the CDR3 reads TGTGCCAGCTCACCAACGACAGAACCCTACGAGCAGTACTTC. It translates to CASSPTTEPYEQYF.

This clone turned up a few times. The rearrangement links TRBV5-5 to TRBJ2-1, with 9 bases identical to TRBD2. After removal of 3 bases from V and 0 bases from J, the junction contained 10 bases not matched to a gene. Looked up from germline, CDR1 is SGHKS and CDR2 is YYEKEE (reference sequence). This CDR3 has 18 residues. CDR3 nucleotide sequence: TGTGCCAGCAGCTCCCCGACTAGCGGAGCCCTCTCCTACAATGAGCAGTTCTTC. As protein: CASSSPTSGALSYNEQFF.

CDR3 DNA sequence: TGTGCCAGTAGTACCCTGAGCGGGACATCCTACAATGAGCAGTTCTTC. Protein product: CASSTLSGTSYNEQFF. The chain has TRBV19 and TRBJ2-1; D possibly corresponds to TRBD2 (7 bases). This CDR3 contains 16 residues. Germline CDR1 is LNHDA and CDR2 is SQIVND (reference sequence). Deletions cut 4 bases from V and 1 base from J, with 14 bases between.

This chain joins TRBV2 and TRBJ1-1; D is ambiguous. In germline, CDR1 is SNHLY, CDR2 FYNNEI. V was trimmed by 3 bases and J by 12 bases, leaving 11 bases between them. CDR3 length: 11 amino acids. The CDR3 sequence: CASSERIFSFF. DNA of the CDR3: TGTGCCAGCAGTGAGAGAATTTTCTCTTTCTTT. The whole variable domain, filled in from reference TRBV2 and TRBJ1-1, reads EPEVTQTPSHQVTQMGQEVILRCVPISNHLYFYWYRQILGQKVEFLVSFYNNEISEKSEIFDDQFSVERPDGSNFTLKIRSTKLEDSAMYFCASSERIFSFFGQGTRLTVV.

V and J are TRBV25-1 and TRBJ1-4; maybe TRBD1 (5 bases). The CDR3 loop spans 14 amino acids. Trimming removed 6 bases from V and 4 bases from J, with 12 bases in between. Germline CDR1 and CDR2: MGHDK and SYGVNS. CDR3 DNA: TGTGCCAGCAGAGGACACGGTATTAATGAAAAACTGTTTTTT. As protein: CASRGHGINEKLFF.

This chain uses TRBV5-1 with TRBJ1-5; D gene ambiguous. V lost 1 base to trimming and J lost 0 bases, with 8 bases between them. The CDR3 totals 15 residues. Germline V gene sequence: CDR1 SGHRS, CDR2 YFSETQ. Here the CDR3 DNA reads TGCGCCAGCAGCTTGAGAGGTGATAGCAATCAGCCCCAGCATTTT. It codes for CASSLRGDSNQPQHF.

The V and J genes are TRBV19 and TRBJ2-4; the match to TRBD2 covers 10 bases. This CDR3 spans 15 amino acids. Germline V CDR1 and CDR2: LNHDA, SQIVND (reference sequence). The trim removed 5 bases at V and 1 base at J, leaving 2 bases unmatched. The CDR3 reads CASSVTSGAKNIQYF. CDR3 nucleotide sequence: TGTGCCAGTAGTGTGACTAGCGGGGCCAAAAACATTCAGTACTTC.

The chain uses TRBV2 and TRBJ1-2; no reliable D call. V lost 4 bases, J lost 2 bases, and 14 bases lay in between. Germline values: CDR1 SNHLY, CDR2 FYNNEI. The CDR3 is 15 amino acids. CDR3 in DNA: TGTGCCAGCAGTGTAGAGGGTAAAAGCAACTATGGCTACACCTTC. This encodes CASSVEGKSNYGYTF.

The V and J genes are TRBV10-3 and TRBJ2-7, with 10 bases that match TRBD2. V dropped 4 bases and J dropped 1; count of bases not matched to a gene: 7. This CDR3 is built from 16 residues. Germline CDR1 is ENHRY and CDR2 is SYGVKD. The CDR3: CAISGTGTSASYEQYF. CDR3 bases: TGTGCCATCAGTGGGACCGGGACTAGCGCTTCCTACGAGCAGTACTTC.

The DNA for the CDR3 is TGCGCCAGCAGTCGGGGTCCCGGGGAGCTGTTTTTT. The encoded protein is CASSRGPGELFF. This rearrangement joins TRBV10-1 to TRBJ2-2, with D maybe TRBD2 (5 bases). This CDR3 is built from 12 residues. CDR1 is WNHNN, CDR2 SYGVQD, per germline (reference sequence). The germline V and J ends were trimmed by 5 bases and 6 bases, with 7 bases remaining between them.

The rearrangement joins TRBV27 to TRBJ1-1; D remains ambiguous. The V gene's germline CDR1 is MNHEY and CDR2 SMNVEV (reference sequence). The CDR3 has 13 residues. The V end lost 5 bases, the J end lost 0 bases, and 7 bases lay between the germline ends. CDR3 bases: TGTGCCAGCAGTCCCAACTTGAACACTGAAGCTTTCTTT. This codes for CASSPNLNTEAFF.

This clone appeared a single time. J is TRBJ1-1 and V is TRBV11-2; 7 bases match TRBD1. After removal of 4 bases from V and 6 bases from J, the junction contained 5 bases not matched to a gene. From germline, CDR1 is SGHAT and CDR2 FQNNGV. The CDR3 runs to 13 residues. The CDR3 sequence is CASSSDRDSEAFF. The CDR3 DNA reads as TGTGCCAGCAGCTCCGACAGGGACTCTGAAGCTTTCTTT.

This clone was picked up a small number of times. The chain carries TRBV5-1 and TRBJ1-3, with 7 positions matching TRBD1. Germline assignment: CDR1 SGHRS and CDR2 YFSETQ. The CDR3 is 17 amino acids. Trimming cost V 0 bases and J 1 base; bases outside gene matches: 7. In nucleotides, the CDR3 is TGCGCCAGCAGCTTGGAAGGGACAGTCTTTTCTGGAAACACCATATATTTT. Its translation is CASSLEGTVFSGNTIYF.

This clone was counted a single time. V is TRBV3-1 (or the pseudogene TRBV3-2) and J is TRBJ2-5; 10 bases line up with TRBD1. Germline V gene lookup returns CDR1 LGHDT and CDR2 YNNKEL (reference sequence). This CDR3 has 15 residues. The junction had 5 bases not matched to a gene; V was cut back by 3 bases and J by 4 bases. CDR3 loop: CASSHGTGVGETQYF. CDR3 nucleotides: TGTGCCAGCAGCCACGGGACAGGGGTAGGAGAGACCCAGTACTTC.

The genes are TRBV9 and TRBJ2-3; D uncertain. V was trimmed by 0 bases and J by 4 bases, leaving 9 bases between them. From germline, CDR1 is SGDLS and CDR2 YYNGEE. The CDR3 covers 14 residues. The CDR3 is CASSVVGRADTQYF. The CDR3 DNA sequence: TGTGCCAGCAGCGTAGTGGGCAGAGCAGATACGCAGTATTTT.

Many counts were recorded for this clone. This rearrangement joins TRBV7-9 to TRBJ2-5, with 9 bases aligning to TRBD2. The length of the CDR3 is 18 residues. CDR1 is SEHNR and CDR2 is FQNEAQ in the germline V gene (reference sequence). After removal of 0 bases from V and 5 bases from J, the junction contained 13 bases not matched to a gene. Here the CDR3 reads CASSLAVRLAVQGETQYF. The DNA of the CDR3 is TGTGCCAGCAGCTTAGCGGTTCGACTAGCGGTCCAGGGGGAGACCCAGTACTTC.

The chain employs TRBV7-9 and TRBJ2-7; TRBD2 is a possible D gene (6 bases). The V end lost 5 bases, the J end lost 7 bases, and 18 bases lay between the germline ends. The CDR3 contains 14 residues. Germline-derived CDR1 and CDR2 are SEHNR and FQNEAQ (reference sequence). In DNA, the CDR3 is TGTGCCAGCAGCCTCCCGGGCTCAGGGAGGGAGCAGTACTTC. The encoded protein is CASSLPGSGREQYF.

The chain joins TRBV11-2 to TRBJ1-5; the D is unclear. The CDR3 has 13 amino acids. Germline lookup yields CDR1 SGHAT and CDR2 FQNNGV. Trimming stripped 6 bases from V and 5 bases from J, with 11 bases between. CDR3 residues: CASSHQRDQPQHF. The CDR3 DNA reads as TGTGCCAGCAGTCACCAACGGGATCAGCCCCAGCATTTT.

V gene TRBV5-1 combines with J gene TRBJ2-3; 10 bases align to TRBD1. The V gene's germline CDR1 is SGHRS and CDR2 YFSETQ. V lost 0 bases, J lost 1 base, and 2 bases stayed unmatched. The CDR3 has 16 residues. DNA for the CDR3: TGCGCCAGCAGCTTGGCCGGGACAGGGGGCACAGATACGCAGTATTTT. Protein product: CASSLAGTGGTDTQYF. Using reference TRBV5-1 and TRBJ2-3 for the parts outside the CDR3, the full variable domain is KAGVTQTPRYLIKTRGQQVTLSCSPISGHRSVSWYQQTPGQGLQFLFEYFSETQRNKGNFPGRFSGRQFSNSRSEMNVSTLELGDSALYLCASSLAGTGGTDTQYFGPGTRLTVL.

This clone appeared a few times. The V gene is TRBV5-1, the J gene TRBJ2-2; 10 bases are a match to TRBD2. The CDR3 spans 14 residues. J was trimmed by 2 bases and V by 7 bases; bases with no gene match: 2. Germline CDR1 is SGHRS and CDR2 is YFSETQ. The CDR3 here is CASGLAVNTGELFF. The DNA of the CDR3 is TGCGCCAGCGGACTAGCGGTTAACACCGGGGAGCTGTTTTTT.

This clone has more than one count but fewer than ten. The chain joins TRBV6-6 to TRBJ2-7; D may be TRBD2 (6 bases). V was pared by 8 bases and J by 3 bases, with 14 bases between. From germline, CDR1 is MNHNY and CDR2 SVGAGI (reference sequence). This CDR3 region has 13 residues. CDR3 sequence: CASSLDYRYEQYF. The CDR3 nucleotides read TGTGCCAGCTCCTTGGACTATCGCTACGAGCAGTACTTC.

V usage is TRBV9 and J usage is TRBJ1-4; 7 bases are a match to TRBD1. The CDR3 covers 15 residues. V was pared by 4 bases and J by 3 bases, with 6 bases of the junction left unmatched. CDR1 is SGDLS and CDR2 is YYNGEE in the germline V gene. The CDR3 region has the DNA TGTGCCAGCAGCCCCCAGGGGGGCTCTAATGAAAAACTGTTTTTT. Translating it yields CASSPQGGSNEKLFF.

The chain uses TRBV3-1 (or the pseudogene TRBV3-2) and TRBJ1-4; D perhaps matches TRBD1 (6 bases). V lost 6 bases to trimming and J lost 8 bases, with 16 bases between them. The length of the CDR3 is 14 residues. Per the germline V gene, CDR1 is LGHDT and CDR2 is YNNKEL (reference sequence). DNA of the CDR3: TGTGCCAGCAGTCCTGGACAGTTTGAAGAAAAACTGTTTTTT. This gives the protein CASSPGQFEEKLFF.